This TCR beta chain was found in a study of shared clonotypes between healthy human individuals. The CDR3 is 15 amino acids. Germline V gene sequence: CDR1 SNHLY, CDR2 FYNNEI. V was trimmed by 2 bases and J by 2 bases, leaving 13 bases between them. Only CD45RO-negative cells positively selected for CCR7 counted as naive CD8 cells, so terminally differentiated effector memory CD45RA+ cells were excluded. Some clones are missing from TCRdb's copy, which holds only in-frame ones; the method was immunoSEQ multiplex PCR. The sample has millions of clones, about 95% seen once; the top ten hold about 1.1%.

The sequence derives from a man between 18 and 29 years old in good health. The chain combines TRBV2 with TRBJ2-7, with unresolved D. Material: naive CD8+ T cells sorted from blood. The CDR3 DNA is TGTGCCAGCAGTGAACAGTCCCAGGACCCCTACGAGCAGTACTTC. It is translated as CASSEQSQDPYEQYF.